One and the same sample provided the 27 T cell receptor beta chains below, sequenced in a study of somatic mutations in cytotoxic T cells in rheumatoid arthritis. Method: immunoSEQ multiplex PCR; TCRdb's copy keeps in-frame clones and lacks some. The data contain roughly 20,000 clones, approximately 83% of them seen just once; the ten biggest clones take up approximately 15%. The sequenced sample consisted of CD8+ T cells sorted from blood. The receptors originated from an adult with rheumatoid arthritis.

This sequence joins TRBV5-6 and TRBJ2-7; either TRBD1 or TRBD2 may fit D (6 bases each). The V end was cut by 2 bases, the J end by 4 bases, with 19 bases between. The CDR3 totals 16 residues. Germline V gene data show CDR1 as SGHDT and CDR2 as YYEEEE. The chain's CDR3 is CASSFGPGALEYEQYV. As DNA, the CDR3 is TGTGCCAGCAGCTTTGGTCCGGGGGCGCTAGAGTACGAGCAGTACGTC.

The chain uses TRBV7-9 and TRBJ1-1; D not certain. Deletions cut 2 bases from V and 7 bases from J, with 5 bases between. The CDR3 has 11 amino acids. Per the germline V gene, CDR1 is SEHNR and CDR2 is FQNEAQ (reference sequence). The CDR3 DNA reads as TGTGCCAGCAGCTTAAACCTTGAAGCTTTCTTT. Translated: CASSLNLEAFF.

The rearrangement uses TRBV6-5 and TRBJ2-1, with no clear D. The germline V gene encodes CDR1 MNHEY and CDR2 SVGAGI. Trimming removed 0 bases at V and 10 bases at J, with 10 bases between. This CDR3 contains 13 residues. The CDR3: CASSYSKPAEQFF. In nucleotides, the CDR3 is TGTGCCAGCAGTTACTCTAAACCTGCGGAGCAGTTCTTC.

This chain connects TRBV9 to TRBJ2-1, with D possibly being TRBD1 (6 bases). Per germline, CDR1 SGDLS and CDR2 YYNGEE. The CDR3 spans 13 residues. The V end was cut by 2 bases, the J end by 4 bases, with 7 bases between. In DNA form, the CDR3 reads TGTGCCAGCAGCGTCCAGGGGTACAATGAGCAGTTCTTC. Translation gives CASSVQGYNEQFF.

The CDR3 DNA sequence: TGTGCCAGCAGCCCGGCGGGTGCAAGGGGGATGAACACTGAAGCTTTCTTT. Translation gives CASSPAGARGMNTEAFF. V usage is TRBV9 and J usage is TRBJ1-1, with D possibly TRBD1 on 6 matching bases. Germline CDR1 and CDR2: SGDLS and YYNGEE. This CDR3 is built from 17 residues. With 4 bases removed from V and 0 bases from J, the gap between germline ends came to 19 bases.

Here the CDR3 DNA reads TGTGCCAGCAGCACCGGGACAGGCGGTGGCTACACCTTC. Amino acids: CASSTGTGGGYTF. J is TRBJ1-2 and V is TRBV5-6, with 8 positions matching TRBD1. The CDR3 loop spans 13 amino acids. Germline V gives CDR1 SGHDT, CDR2 YYEEEE. The J segment lost 7 bases and the V segment lost 4 bases, leaving 6 bases of the junction unmatched. The complete variable domain, with remaining parts taken from reference TRBV5-6 and TRBJ1-2, reads DAGVTQSPTHLIKTRGQQVTLRCSPKSGHDTVSWYQQALGQGPQFIFQYYEEEERQRGNFPDRFSGHQFPNYSSELNVNALLLGDSALYLCASSTGTGGGYTFGSGTRLTVV.

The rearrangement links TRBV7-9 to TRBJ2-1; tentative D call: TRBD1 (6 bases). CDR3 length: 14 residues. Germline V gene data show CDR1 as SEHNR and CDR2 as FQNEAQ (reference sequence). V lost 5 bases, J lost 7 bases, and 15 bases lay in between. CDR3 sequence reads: CASSGPRGTNEQFF. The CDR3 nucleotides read TGTGCCAGCAGCGGCCCGAGGGGGACGAATGAGCAGTTCTTC.

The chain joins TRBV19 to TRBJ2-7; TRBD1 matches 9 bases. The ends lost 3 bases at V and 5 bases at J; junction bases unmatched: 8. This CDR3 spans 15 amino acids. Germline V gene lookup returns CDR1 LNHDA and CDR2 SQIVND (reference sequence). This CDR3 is CASSIRDRVYDEQYF. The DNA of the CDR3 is TGTGCCAGTAGTATCCGGGACAGGGTTTACGACGAGCAGTACTTC.

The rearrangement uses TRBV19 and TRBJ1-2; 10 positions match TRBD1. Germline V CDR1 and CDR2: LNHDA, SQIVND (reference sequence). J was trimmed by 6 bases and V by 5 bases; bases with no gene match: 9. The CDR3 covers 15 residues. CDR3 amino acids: CASSFGTGDFNGYTF. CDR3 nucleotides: TGTGCCAGTAGTTTCGGGACAGGGGATTTTAATGGCTACACCTTC.

CDR3 sequence reads: CASSQDWGGTDTQYF. CDR3 in DNA: TGCGCCAGCAGCCAAGATTGGGGGGGCACAGATACGCAGTATTTT. The chain joins TRBV4-1 to TRBJ2-3; D perhaps matches TRBD2 (6 bases). This CDR3 contains 15 residues. The germline V gene encodes CDR1 MGHRA and CDR2 YSYEKL. Trimming took off 0 bases at V and 1 base at J, with 8 bases between the two ends.

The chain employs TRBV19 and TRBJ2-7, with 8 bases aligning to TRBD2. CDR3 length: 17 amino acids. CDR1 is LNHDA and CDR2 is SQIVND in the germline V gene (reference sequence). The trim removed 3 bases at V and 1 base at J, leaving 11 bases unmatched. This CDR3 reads CASSMVWSAGGSYEQYF. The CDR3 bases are TGTGCCAGTAGTATGGTTTGGTCGGCGGGGGGTTCCTACGAGCAGTACTTC.

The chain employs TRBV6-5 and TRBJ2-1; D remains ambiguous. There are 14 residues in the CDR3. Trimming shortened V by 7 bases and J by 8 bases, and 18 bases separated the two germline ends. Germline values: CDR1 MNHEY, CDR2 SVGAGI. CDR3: CASTPGEWYDEQFF. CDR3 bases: TGTGCCAGCACCCCGGGTGAGTGGTATGATGAGCAGTTCTTC.

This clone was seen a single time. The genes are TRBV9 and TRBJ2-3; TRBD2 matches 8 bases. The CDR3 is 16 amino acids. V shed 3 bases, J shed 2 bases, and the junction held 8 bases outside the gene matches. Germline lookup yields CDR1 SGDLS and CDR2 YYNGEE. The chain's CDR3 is CASSGLAGKNTDTQYF. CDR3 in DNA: TGTGCCAGCAGCGGGTTAGCGGGGAAAAACACAGATACGCAGTATTTT. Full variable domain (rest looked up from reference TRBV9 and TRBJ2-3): DSGVTQTPKHLITATGQRVTLRCSPRSGDLSVYWYQQSLDQGLQFLIQYYNGEERAKGNILERFSAQQFPDLHSELNLSSLELGDSALYFCASSGLAGKNTDTQYFGPGTRLTVL.

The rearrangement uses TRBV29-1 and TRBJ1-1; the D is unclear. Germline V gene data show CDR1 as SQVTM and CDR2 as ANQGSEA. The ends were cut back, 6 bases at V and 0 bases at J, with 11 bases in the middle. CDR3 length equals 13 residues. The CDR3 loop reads CSVPATMNTEAFF. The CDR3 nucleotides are TGCAGCGTCCCCGCTACGATGAACACTGAAGCTTTCTTT. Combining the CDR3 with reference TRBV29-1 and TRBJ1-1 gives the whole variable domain SAVISQKPSRDICQRGTSLTIQCQVDSQVTMMFWYRQQPGQSLTLIATANQGSEATYESGFVIDKFPISRPNLTFSTLTVSNMSPEDSSIYLCSVPATMNTEAFFGQGTRLTVV.

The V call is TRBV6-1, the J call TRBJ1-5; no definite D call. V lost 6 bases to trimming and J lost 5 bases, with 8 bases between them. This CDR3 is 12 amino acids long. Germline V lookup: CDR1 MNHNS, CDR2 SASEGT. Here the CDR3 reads CASRPGDQPQHF. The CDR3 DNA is TGTGCCAGCAGACCAGGAGATCAGCCCCAGCATTTT.

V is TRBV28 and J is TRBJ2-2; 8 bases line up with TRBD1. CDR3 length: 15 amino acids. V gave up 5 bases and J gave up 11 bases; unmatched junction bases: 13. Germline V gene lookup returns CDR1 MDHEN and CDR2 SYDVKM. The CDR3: CASSGAGTGLPELFF. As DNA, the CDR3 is TGTGCCAGCAGTGGGGCCGGGACAGGTCTCCCTGAGCTGTTTTTT.

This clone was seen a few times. The CDR3: CSAGATNYGYTF. CDR3 sequence (DNA): TGCAGCGCAGGAGCTACTAACTATGGCTACACCTTC. V and J are TRBV29-1 and TRBJ1-2; D is ambiguous. The CDR3 is made up of 12 amino acids. The V end lost 7 bases, the J end lost 0 bases, and 9 bases lay between the germline ends. Germline CDR1 reads SQVTM; CDR2 reads ANQGSEA.

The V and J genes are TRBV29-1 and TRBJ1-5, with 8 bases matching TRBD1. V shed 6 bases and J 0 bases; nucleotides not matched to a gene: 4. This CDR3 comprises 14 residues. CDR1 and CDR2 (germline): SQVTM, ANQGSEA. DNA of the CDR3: TGCAGCGTCGGGACAGGCAATAGCAATCAGCCCCAGCATTTT. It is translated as CSVGTGNSNQPQHF.

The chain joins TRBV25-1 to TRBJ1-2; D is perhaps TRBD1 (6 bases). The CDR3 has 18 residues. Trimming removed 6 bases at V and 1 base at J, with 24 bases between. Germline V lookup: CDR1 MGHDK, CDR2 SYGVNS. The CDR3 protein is CASSPEIDTGIFNYGYTF. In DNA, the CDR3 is TGTGCCAGCAGCCCCGAAATCGATACAGGGATTTTTAACTATGGCTACACCTTC.

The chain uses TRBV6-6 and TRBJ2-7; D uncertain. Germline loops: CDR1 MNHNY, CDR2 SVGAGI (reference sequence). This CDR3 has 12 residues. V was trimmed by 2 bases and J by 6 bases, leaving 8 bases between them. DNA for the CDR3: TGTGCCAGCAGTTACGTGGCGGTCGAGCAGTACTTC. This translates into CASSYVAVEQYF.

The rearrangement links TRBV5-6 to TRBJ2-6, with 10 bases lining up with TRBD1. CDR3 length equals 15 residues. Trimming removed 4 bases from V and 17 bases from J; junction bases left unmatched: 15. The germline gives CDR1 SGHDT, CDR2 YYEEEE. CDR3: CASSPGTGAGAALTF. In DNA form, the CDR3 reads TGTGCCAGCAGCCCCGGGACAGGGGCTGGGGCTGCCTTGACTTTC.

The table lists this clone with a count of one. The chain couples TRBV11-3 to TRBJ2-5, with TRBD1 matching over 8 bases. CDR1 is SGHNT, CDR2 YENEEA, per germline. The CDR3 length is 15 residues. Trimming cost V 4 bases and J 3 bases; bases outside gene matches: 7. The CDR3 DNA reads TGTGCCAGCAGCTCCGACAGGGGTGGGGAAGAGACCCAGTACTTC. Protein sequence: CASSSDRGGEETQYF.

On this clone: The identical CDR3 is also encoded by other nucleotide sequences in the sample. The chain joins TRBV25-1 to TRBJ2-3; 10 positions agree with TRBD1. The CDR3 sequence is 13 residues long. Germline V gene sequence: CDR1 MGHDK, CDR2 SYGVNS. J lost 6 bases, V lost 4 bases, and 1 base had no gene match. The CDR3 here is CASSGQGADTQYF. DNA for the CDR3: TGTGCCAGCAGTGGACAGGGGGCGGATACGCAGTATTTT.

CDR3 amino acids: CASSVAGLAPDTQYF. The CDR3 nucleotides are TGTGCCAGCAGCGTAGCAGGGCTAGCGCCAGATACGCAGTATTTT. The gene calls are TRBV9 and TRBJ2-3; possible D gene TRBD2, 6 bases. The CDR3 loop spans 15 amino acids. The germline V gene encodes CDR1 SGDLS and CDR2 YYNGEE. Between the trimmed V and J ends, which lost 0 bases and 4 bases, there was a span of 12 bases.

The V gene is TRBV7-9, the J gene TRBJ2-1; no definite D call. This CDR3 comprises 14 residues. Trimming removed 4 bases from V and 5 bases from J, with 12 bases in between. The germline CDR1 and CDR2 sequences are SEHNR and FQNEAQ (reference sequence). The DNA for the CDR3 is TGTGCCAGCAGCTCACCCCGGGCCAACAATGAGCAGTTCTTC. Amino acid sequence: CASSSPRANNEQFF.

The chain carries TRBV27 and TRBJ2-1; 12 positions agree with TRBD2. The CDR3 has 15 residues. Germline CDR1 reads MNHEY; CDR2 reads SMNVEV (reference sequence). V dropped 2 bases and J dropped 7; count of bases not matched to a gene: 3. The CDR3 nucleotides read TGTGCCAGCAGTTTAACTAGCGGGAGGCAGAATGAGCAGTTCTTC. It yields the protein CASSLTSGRQNEQFF.

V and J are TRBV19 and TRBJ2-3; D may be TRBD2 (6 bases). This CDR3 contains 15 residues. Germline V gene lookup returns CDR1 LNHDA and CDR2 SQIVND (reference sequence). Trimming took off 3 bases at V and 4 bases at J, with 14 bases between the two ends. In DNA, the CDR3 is TGTGCCAGTAGTATGTTGGGAGGTCGTGCAGATACGCAGTATTTT. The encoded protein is CASSMLGGRADTQYF.